This T cell receptor (beta chain) was sequenced during a study of technical replicates of blood from a handful of donors. Sequenced by immunoSEQ multiplex PCR; TCRdb stores in-frame clones only, minus some. This table has more than 70,000 clones, just over 95% appearing once. After removal of 7 bases from V and 1 base from J, the junction contained 13 bases not matched to a gene. The germline CDR1 and CDR2 sequences are MDHEN and SYDVKM. The CDR3 has 18 amino acids. The chain combines TRBV28 with TRBJ2-3, with TRBD2 matching over 11 bases. Sample: T cells isolated from PBMCs. The clonotype was recovered from a human donor in good health. The CDR3 DNA is TGTGCCAGCACATCCCATAGCGGGAGGGCTTTCGGCACAGATACGCAGTATTTT. Translation: CASTSHSGRAFGTDTQYF.